This T cell receptor beta chain was identified during a study of shared clonotypes between healthy human individuals. Study-wide points: Inspection by rarefaction showed sorted-subset sequencing to be incomplete despite large depth. Relative to their counterparts shared across all four donors, non-shared clonotypes exhibited diminished generation probabilities.

CD45RO-negative cells were positively selected for CCR7, leaving out terminally differentiated effector memory CD45RA+ cells. HIV-negative, healthy adults without recent acute infections or vaccinations were the donors. The donors were all Caucasian adults (living in Nashville, Tennessee). Of note for this clone: No antigen is known for it.

Sequencing was performed with immunoSEQ multiplex PCR; in TCRdb, only in-frame clones are kept and a portion is missing. The table has 1.5 million to 2.5 million clones, roughly 94% seen once. What was sequenced was naive CD8+ T cells sorted from blood. The TCR sequence derives from a man between 18 and 29 years old in good health.

The CDR3 DNA reads as TGTGCCAGCAGCGAAGACTTCGGACGGGATAATGAAAAACTGTTTTTT. Translating it yields CASSEDFGRDNEKLFF. The genes are TRBV7-9 and TRBJ1-4; D not resolved. This CDR3 has 16 residues. Germline V gene lookup returns CDR1 SEHNR and CDR2 FQNEAQ (reference sequence). Trimming pared 5 bases from V and 4 bases from J, leaving 17 bases between.